The 17 T cell receptor beta chains in this list originate from one sample, sequenced in a study of OX40 agonist ivuxolimab in advanced cancers. Some clones are missing from TCRdb's copy, which holds only in-frame ones; the method was immunoSEQ multiplex PCR. The data hold about 67,000 clones, with about 85% observed a single time. The sequences come from CD4+ or CD8+ T cells sorted from blood, collected in a trial of the OX40 agonist ivuxolimab. The receptor source for this set is an adult with an advanced solid tumor such as melanoma, head and neck, liver or kidney cancer.

V and J are TRBV7-2 and TRBJ2-6; D may correspond to TRBD1 or TRBD2 (6 bases each). V lost 6 bases to trimming and J lost 0 bases, with 15 bases between them. Germline V gene data show CDR1 as SGHTA and CDR2 as FQGNSA. The CDR3 runs 17 residues. The CDR3 coding sequence is TGTGCCAGCAGACCCCCGAGGGGGGTCTCTGGGGCCAACGTCCTGACTTTC. It is translated as CASRPPRGVSGANVLTF.

The chain combines TRBV11-2 with TRBJ2-7; 7 positions match TRBD2. The CDR3 has 15 amino acids. J lost 3 bases, V lost 5 bases, and 10 bases had no gene match. Germline V gene lookup returns CDR1 SGHAT and CDR2 FQNNGV. The CDR3 loop is CASSTQAGPFYEQYF. The CDR3 DNA is TGTGCCAGCAGCACACAAGCGGGACCCTTCTACGAGCAGTACTTC. The full variable domain, in which reference TRBV11-2 and TRBJ2-7 provide the parts outside the CDR3, is EAGVAQSPRYKIIEKRQSVAFWCNPISGHATLYWYQQILGQGPKLLIQFQNNGVVDDSQLPKDRFSAERLKGVDSTLKIQPAKLEDSAVYLCASSTQAGPFYEQYFGPGTRLTVT.

The chain recombines TRBV7-3 with TRBJ2-3; the match to TRBD2 covers 8 bases. Germline values: CDR1 SGHTA, CDR2 FQGTGA. The CDR3 loop spans 14 amino acids. The V gene end was trimmed by 6 bases and the J gene end by 3 bases; junction bases not matched to a gene: 5. The CDR3, as DNA: TGTGCCAGCAGTAGGGCGGGAGGTACAGATACGCAGTATTTT. Its protein is CASSRAGGTDTQYF.

CDR3 loop: CAISDSETYEQYF. CDR3 nucleotide sequence: TGTGCCATCTCTGATAGCGAGACCTACGAGCAGTACTTC. The chain couples TRBV10-3 to TRBJ2-7; D is possibly TRBD2 (5 bases). V lost 8 bases to trimming and J lost 2 bases, with 13 bases between them. Germline assignment: CDR1 ENHRY and CDR2 SYGVKD. CDR3 size: 13 residues.

The rearrangement uses TRBV21-1 and TRBJ2-7. TRBV21-1 is deemed a pseudogene. The CDR3 is made up of 15 amino acids. The CDR3 spells CASRPTARQSDEQYF. The DNA of the CDR3 is TGTGCCAGCCGACCGACGGCTAGACAATCTGACGAGCAGTACTTC.

The chain joins TRBV19 to TRBJ1-1, with D perhaps TRBD1 (5 bases). Germline V gene data show CDR1 as LNHDA and CDR2 as SQIVND (reference sequence). Trimming stripped 4 bases from V and 4 bases from J, with 16 bases between. This CDR3 is 15 amino acids long. The CDR3 loop is CASSTQGSYGTEAFF. CDR3 in DNA: TGTGCCAGTAGTACCCAGGGATCATATGGCACTGAAGCTTTCTTT. Full variable domain (remainder filled in from reference TRBV19 and TRBJ1-1): DGGITQSPKYLFRKEGQNVTLSCEQNLNHDAMYWYRQDPGQGLRLIYYSQIVNDFQKGDIAEGYSVSREKKESFPLTVTSAQKNPTAFYLCASSTQGSYGTEAFFGQGTRLTVV.

The chain recombines TRBV11-2 with TRBJ2-5, with 8 bases that match TRBD1. The germline gives CDR1 SGHAT, CDR2 FQNNGV. Unmatched junction bases numbered 7, after V lost 2 bases and J lost 5 bases. The CDR3 is 15 residues long. The CDR3 nucleotides read TGTGCCAGCAGCTTAATCCGAGGACAGGGTGAGACCCAGTACTTC. Its protein is CASSLIRGQGETQYF.

The CDR3 DNA is TGTGCCAGCAGCTTACGACAGGGGGCCACCGGGGAGCTGTTTTTT. This gives the protein CASSLRQGATGELFF. The chain combines TRBV7-2 with TRBJ2-2; 10 bases line up with TRBD1. CDR3 length: 15 amino acids. The V and J ends lost 2 bases and 4 bases, in that order; junction bases with no gene match: 1. In germline, CDR1 is SGHTA, CDR2 FQGNSA.

The chain combines TRBV7-6 with TRBJ2-7, with 10 bases aligning to TRBD2. J gave up 5 bases and V 0 bases, and 4 bases lay outside the gene matches. Germline V gene lookup returns CDR1 SGHVS and CDR2 FNYEAQ. This CDR3 region has 15 residues. CDR3 amino acids: CASSLAPSGRHEQYF. The CDR3 DNA reads as TGTGCCAGCAGCTTAGCGCCTAGCGGGAGACACGAGCAGTACTTC.

The chain has TRBV7-2 and TRBJ2-5; 11 nucleotides align to TRBD2. J lost 5 bases, V lost 5 bases, and 13 bases had no gene match. The CDR3 loop spans 17 amino acids. Germline-derived CDR1 and CDR2 are SGHTA and FQGNSA. The CDR3 nucleotides are TGTGCCAGCAGCCGAGGACTTCTAGCGGGGGGCGTGGAGACCCAGTACTTC. Its protein is CASSRGLLAGGVETQYF.

The chain links TRBV5-1 to TRBJ2-7, with D possibly being TRBD1 (6 bases). Deletions cut 1 base from V and 7 bases from J, with 9 bases between. CDR1 is SGHRS and CDR2 is YFSETQ in the germline V gene. The CDR3 totals 12 residues. The CDR3 DNA is TGCGCCAGCAGCTTGTTAAGGGGGGAGCAGTACTTC. Its translation is CASSLLRGEQYF.

The gene calls are TRBV6-5 and TRBJ1-1; D unresolved. The V gene's germline CDR1 is MNHEY and CDR2 SVGAGI. The CDR3 spans 14 residues. V was clipped by 4 bases and J by 2 bases, with 11 bases between them. Here the CDR3 reads CASSSTAGNTEAFF. DNA of the CDR3: TGTGCCAGCAGTTCCACCGCTGGTAACACTGAAGCTTTCTTT.

The chain has TRBV11-3 and TRBJ2-3; possibly TRBD2 for D (6 bases). Germline CDR1 and CDR2: SGHNT and YENEEA. Trimming stripped 3 bases from V and 0 bases from J, with 10 bases between. The CDR3 loop spans 15 amino acids. CDR3: CASSLSAGSTDTQYF. The CDR3 bases are TGTGCCAGCAGCTTGTCAGCGGGCAGCACAGATACGCAGTATTTT.

This clone was seen a handful of times. The CDR3 DNA sequence: TGTGCCAGCAGCTTAGATCAGACTATCAATGAGCAGTTCTTC. Protein sequence: CASSLDQTINEQFF. The chain is built from TRBV11-2 and TRBJ2-1; D is possibly TRBD2 (5 bases). Germline V gives CDR1 SGHAT, CDR2 FQNNGV. This CDR3 has 14 residues. With 0 bases removed from V and 6 bases from J, the gap between germline ends came to 9 bases.

CDR3 in amino acids: CASSFYRSTGTKGYEQYF. Here the CDR3 DNA reads TGTGCCAGCAGCTTTTACCGGAGTACGGGCACAAAGGGCTACGAGCAGTACTTC. V usage is TRBV7-9 and J usage is TRBJ2-7; D is undetermined. Germline V lookup: CDR1 SEHNR, CDR2 FQNEAQ (reference sequence). The ends were cut back, 3 bases at V and 3 bases at J, with 24 bases in the middle. CDR3 length: 18 amino acids.

The genes are TRBV2 and TRBJ2-6; D not resolved. The CDR3 is 16 residues long. V gave up 0 bases and J gave up 0 bases, with 6 bases separating them. Germline V gene data show CDR1 as SNHLY and CDR2 as FYNNEI. The CDR3 DNA reads TGTGCCAGCAGTGAAGCGCGTAGCTCTGGGGCCAACGTCCTGACTTTC. This encodes CASSEARSSGANVLTF.

The chain carries TRBV7-2 and TRBJ1-2; TRBD1 is a possible D gene (6 bases). The germline V and J ends were trimmed by 5 bases and 5 bases, with 18 bases remaining between them. This CDR3 has 15 amino acids. Germline CDR1 and CDR2: SGHTA and FQGNSA. The CDR3 reads CASSLYRTEEYGYTF. The CDR3 region has the DNA TGTGCCAGCAGCCTATACAGGACAGAAGAGTATGGCTACACCTTC.